The 21 T cell receptor beta chains below all came from one sample that was sequenced in a study of T cells in Graves' hyperthyroidism and ophthalmopathy. Using RNA transcripts as the source, TCR beta CDR3 regions were amplified. The HTBI set primed first-round TCR CDR3 RT-PCR. Each CDR3 protein gets one entry after TCRdb re-called the multiplex PCR reads with MiXCR. The sample shows 600,000 to 750,000 distinct CDR3 sequences, 17% of them seen only once. The sample consisted of blood. The receptors derive from a middle-aged man with Graves' hyperthyroidism.

A few counts support this clonotype. The gene calls are TRBV19 and TRBJ2-7; D not certain. Trimming removed 7 bases at V and 3 bases at J, with 7 bases between. In germline, CDR1 is LNHDA, CDR2 SQIVND (reference sequence). The CDR3 is 11 amino acids. The CDR3 sequence: CASNKIYEQYF. CDR3 DNA sequence: TGTGCCAGTAACAAAATCTACGAGCAGTACTTC.

This rearrangement joins TRBV7-9 to TRBJ1-4; D is uncertain. The CDR3 covers 14 residues. Germline CDR1 is SEHNR and CDR2 is FQNEAQ (reference sequence). The V and J ends lost 5 bases and 6 bases respectively, with 13 bases between them. The CDR3 region is CASSPETVYEKLFF. CDR3 nucleotide sequence: TGTGCCAGCAGCCCCGAGACGGTATATGAAAAACTGTTTTTT.

V and J are TRBV25-1 and TRBJ2-3; 9 nucleotides align to TRBD1. Germline trimming cut 6 bases from V and 3 bases from J; bases unmatched to any gene: 10. Germline CDR1 is MGHDK and CDR2 is SYGVNS. The CDR3 contains 16 residues. Written as DNA, the CDR3 is TGTGCCAGCAGAGCTGGGACAGGGAAGTTGACAGATACGCAGTATTTT. Protein product: CASRAGTGKLTDTQYF.

This sequence joins TRBV6-1 and TRBJ2-7; D is unclear. The V end was cut by 5 bases, the J end by 5 bases, with 16 bases between. Germline CDR1 MNHNS, CDR2 SASEGT. The CDR3 is 14 amino acids. This CDR3 is CASSQSSSVHEQYF. CDR3 DNA: TGTGCCAGCAGTCAGAGCAGTTCGGTCCACGAGCAGTACTTC.

In its sample, this clonotype was seen many times. The rearrangement uses TRBV6-1 and TRBJ1-5; no reliable D call. The ends were cut back, 10 bases at V and 0 bases at J, with 16 bases in the middle. Germline values: CDR1 MNHNS, CDR2 SASEGT. This CDR3 has 15 residues. This chain's CDR3 is CATQLEAYSNQPQHF. In DNA form, the CDR3 reads TGTGCCACCCAGTTAGAGGCCTATAGCAATCAGCCCCAGCATTTT.

This clonotype has at least ten counts. The chain recombines TRBV2 with TRBJ2-3; TRBD1 is a possible D gene (5 bases). The CDR3 sequence is 13 residues long. V dropped 6 bases and J dropped 2 bases, with 9 bases sitting between them. CDR1 SNHLY and CDR2 FYNNEI come from the germline V gene. The CDR3 sequence is CASSRDYTDTQYF. In DNA form, the CDR3 reads TGTGCCAGCAGCAGGGATTACACAGATACGCAGTATTTT.

This clonotype came up many times. The J gene is TRBJ2-1, the V gene TRBV18; 9 nucleotides match TRBD1. The CDR3 is made up of 13 amino acids. Germline values: CDR1 KGHSH, CDR2 LQKENI. V shed 5 bases and J 7 bases; nucleotides not matched to a gene: 3. CDR3 residues: CASSTGQGNEQFF. The CDR3 DNA is TGTGCCAGCTCAACGGGACAGGGTAATGAGCAGTTCTTC.

This clonotype was observed a few times. V and J are TRBV2 and TRBJ2-3; 8 positions agree with TRBD1. Germline V lookup: CDR1 SNHLY, CDR2 FYNNEI. V lost 6 bases and J lost 2; bases outside the gene matches: 10. This CDR3 contains 16 residues. This CDR3 reads CASRQGAQNPTDTQYF. The CDR3 DNA sequence: TGTGCCAGCAGGCAGGGGGCCCAGAACCCCACAGATACGCAGTATTTT.

This clonotype has a handful of counts. This chain joins TRBV6-1 and TRBJ2-7, with TRBD2 matching over 8 bases. CDR1 is MNHNS, CDR2 SASEGT, per germline. The junction had 6 bases not matched to a gene; V was cut back by 6 bases and J by 2 bases. The CDR3 is made up of 14 amino acids. In nucleotides, the CDR3 is TGTGCCAGCAGGCCGGGAGGGGTCGCCTACGAGCAGTACTTC. Amino acids: CASRPGGVAYEQYF.

This clonotype was observed many times. This chain uses TRBV2 with TRBJ1-1; D is undetermined. The CDR3 is made up of 9 amino acids. Looked up from germline, CDR1 is SNHLY and CDR2 is FYNNEI. The germline V and J ends were trimmed by 5 bases and 8 bases, with 3 bases remaining between them. The CDR3 DNA reads as TGTGCCAGCAGTAACGAAGCTTTCTTT. It translates to CASSNEAFF. Using reference TRBV2 and TRBJ1-1 for the parts outside the CDR3, the full variable domain is EPEVTQTPSHQVTQMGQEVILRCVPISNHLYFYWYRQILGQKVEFLVSFYNNEISEKSEIFDDQFSVERPDGSNFTLKIRSTKLEDSAMYFCASSNEAFFGQGTRLTVV.

This clonotype was found a few times. The chain recombines TRBV14 with TRBJ2-7; a weak D match, TRBD2 (5 bases). Deletions cut 1 base from V and 0 bases from J, with 13 bases between. In germline, CDR1 is SGHDN, CDR2 FVKESK. The CDR3 is 16 amino acids. As DNA, the CDR3 is TGTGCCAGCAGCCAAGGATGGAGGAAGAGCTCCTACGAGCAGTACTTC. As protein: CASSQGWRKSSYEQYF. The whole variable domain, remainder taken from reference TRBV14 and TRBJ2-7, is EAGVTQFPSHSVIEKGQTVTLRCDPISGHDNLYWYRRVMGKEIKFLLHFVKESKQDESGMPNNRFLAERTGGTYSTLKVQPAELEDSGVYFCASSQGWRKSSYEQYFGPGTRLTVT.

The rearrangement links TRBV4-3 to TRBJ1-6; D might be TRBD1 (6 bases). The CDR3 has 15 amino acids. V lost 1 base and J 7 bases, leaving 11 bases between the germline ends. Germline CDR1 LGHNA, CDR2 YSLEER. The CDR3 protein is CASSQGTGRNSPLHF. CDR3 coding DNA: TGCGCCAGCAGCCAAGGCACAGGGCGCAATTCACCCCTCCACTTT.

This clonotype was counted at least ten times. The chain employs TRBV6-1 and TRBJ2-7, with 8 bases lining up with TRBD1. CDR3 length: 14 residues. The germline gives CDR1 MNHNS, CDR2 SASEGT. Germline trimming cut 6 bases from V and 3 bases from J; bases unmatched to any gene: 7. The CDR3 loop reads CASRPGQESYEQYF. The CDR3 bases are TGTGCCAGCAGACCGGGACAGGAGAGCTACGAGCAGTACTTC.

Many counts were recorded for this clonotype. The rearrangement uses TRBV10-3 and TRBJ1-1; possible D gene TRBD1, 6 bases. The germline gives CDR1 ENHRY, CDR2 SYGVKD. The CDR3 covers 16 residues. Trimming removed 6 bases at V and 0 bases at J, with 17 bases between. The CDR3: CAISDDPGQMNTEAFF. The DNA of the CDR3 is TGTGCCATCAGCGATGATCCGGGACAAATGAACACTGAAGCTTTCTTT.

The rearrangement links TRBV15 to TRBJ2-3; a weak D match, TRBD1 (6 bases). The CDR3 is 15 amino acids. Looked up from germline, CDR1 is LNHNV and CDR2 is YYDKDF (reference sequence). V gave up 3 bases and J gave up 3 bases, with 13 bases separating them. CDR3 coding DNA: TGTGCCACCAGCAGCCAGGGGAGATGGACAGATACGCAGTATTTT. It codes for CATSSQGRWTDTQYF.

This clonotype was picked up many times. The chain has TRBV10-3 and TRBJ2-7; no definite D call. Germline CDR1 and CDR2: ENHRY and SYGVKD. The CDR3 consists of 14 residues. The V gene lost 3 bases and the J gene lost 1 base, with 10 bases spanning the gap. The CDR3 reads CAISDPVPSYEQYF. The CDR3 DNA reads TGTGCCATCAGTGACCCGGTACCGTCCTACGAGCAGTACTTC.

The genes are TRBV19 and TRBJ1-1; 10 positions agree with TRBD1. CDR3 length: 13 amino acids. Per germline, CDR1 LNHDA and CDR2 SQIVND (reference sequence). The J segment lost 6 bases and the V segment lost 5 bases, leaving 3 bases of the junction unmatched. DNA for the CDR3: TGTGCCAGTAGTGGGGGGACAGGGGCTGAAGCTTTCTTT. It specifies CASSGGTGAEAFF. Variable domain in full (rest from reference TRBV19 and TRBJ1-1): DGGITQSPKYLFRKEGQNVTLSCEQNLNHDAMYWYRQDPGQGLRLIYYSQIVNDFQKGDIAEGYSVSREKKESFPLTVTSAQKNPTAFYLCASSGGTGAEAFFGQGTRLTVV.

The chain links TRBV12-3 or TRBV12-4 to TRBJ1-5; D is perhaps TRBD1 (6 bases). The length of the CDR3 is 14 residues. Trimming pared 5 bases from V and 6 bases from J, leaving 14 bases between. In nucleotides, the CDR3 is TGTGCCAGCAGTGCCTACAGGGCTCTTCAGCCCCAGCATTTT. Translated: CASSAYRALQPQHF.

The chain joins TRBV4-2 to TRBJ2-2; D is tentatively TRBD1 or TRBD2 (5 bases each). Trimming removed 4 bases from V and 4 bases from J, with 13 bases in between. The CDR3 has 15 residues. CDR1 and CDR2 (germline): LGHNA, YNFKEQ. The CDR3 nucleotides are TGTGCCAGCAGCCGAGGGGCTAGTGGCACCGGGGAGCTGTTTTTT. Amino acids: CASSRGASGTGELFF.

This clonotype was found many times. V usage is TRBV11-2 and J usage is TRBJ2-1; 10 positions match TRBD2. With 4 bases clipped from V and 0 bases from J, the junction kept 6 bases outside the gene matches. The CDR3 covers 17 residues. Germline CDR1 SGHAT, CDR2 FQNNGV. CDR3 sequence (DNA): TGTGCCAGCAGCTCAGGACTAGCGGAAAGCTCCTACAATGAGCAGTTCTTC. This encodes CASSSGLAESSYNEQFF.

This sequence joins TRBV9 and TRBJ2-3, with TRBD1 as a possible D gene (6 bases). The CDR3 is 14 residues long. V was pared by 4 bases and J by 4 bases, with 13 bases between. Germline V gene sequence: CDR1 SGDLS, CDR2 YYNGEE. The CDR3 bases are TGTGCCAGCAGCTCCCGAGGACAGTCAGATACGCAGTATTTT. This sequence encodes CASSSRGQSDTQYF.